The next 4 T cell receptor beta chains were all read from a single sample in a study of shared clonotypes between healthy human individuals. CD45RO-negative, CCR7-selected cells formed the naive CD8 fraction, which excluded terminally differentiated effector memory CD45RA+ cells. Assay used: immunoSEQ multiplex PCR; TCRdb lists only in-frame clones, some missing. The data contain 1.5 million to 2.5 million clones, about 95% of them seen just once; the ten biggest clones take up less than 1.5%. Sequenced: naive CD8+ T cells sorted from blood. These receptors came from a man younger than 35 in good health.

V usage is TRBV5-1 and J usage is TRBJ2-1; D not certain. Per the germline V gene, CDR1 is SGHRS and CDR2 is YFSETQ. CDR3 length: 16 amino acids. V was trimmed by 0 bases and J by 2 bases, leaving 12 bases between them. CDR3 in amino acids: CASSLDDGPPYNEQFF. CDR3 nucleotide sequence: TGCGCCAGCAGCTTGGATGACGGGCCGCCCTACAATGAGCAGTTCTTC. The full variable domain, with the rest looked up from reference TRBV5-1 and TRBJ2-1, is KAGVTQTPRYLIKTRGQQVTLSCSPISGHRSVSWYQQTPGQGLQFLFEYFSETQRNKGNFPGRFSGRQFSNSRSEMNVSTLELGDSALYLCASSLDDGPPYNEQFFGPGTRLTVL.

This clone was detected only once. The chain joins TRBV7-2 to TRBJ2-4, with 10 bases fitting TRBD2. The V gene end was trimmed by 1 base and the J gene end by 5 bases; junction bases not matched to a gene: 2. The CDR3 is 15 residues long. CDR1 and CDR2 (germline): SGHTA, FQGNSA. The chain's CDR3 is CASSLETSGENIQYF. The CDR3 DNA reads TGTGCCAGCAGCTTAGAAACTAGCGGGGAAAACATTCAGTACTTC.

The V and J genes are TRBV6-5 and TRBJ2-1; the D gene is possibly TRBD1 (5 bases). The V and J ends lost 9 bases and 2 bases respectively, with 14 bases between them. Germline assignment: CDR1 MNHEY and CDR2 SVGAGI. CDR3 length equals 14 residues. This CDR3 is CASTAGRAYNEQFF. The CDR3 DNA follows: TGTGCCAGTACGGCCGGCAGGGCCTACAATGAGCAGTTCTTC.

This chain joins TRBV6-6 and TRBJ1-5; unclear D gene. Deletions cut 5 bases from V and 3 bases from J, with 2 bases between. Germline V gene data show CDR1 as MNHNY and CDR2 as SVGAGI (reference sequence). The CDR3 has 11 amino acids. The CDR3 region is CASSPNQPQHF. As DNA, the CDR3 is TGTGCCAGCAGTCCCAATCAGCCCCAGCATTTT.